This TCR beta chain stems from a study of cytotoxic CD8 clonotypes in ibrutinib-treated CLL. Study-level findings and limits: Public clonotypes (which were uncommon) either contracted or remained stable on treatment. Exceeding age-matched healthy donors, baseline clonality also tracked the counts of circulating CD8+ T cells.

Generated by immunoSEQ multiplex PCR, the TCRdb table keeps only in-frame clones and is missing some. Of some 43,000 clones in the sample, roughly two thirds were seen once. Trimming removed 0 bases from V and 7 bases from J, with 9 bases in between. The germline V gene has CDR1 GTSNPN and CDR2 SVGIG (reference sequence). This CDR3 has 13 residues. Worth noting for this clone: Its antigen is unidentified.

As input for TCR beta libraries, about 2 micrograms of genomic DNA came from cryopreserved PBMCs. The V gene is TRBV30, the J gene TRBJ1-4; no firm D call. The origin of this receptor is a human donor with chronic lymphocytic leukemia. Sequenced material: PBMCs, taken after 12 months of ibrutinib treatment. As DNA, the CDR3 is TGTGCCTGGAGTGTCGAAGCTCCTGAAAAACTGTTTTTT. Translating gives CAWSVEAPEKLFF.